The 10 T cell receptor beta chains below all came from one sample that was sequenced in a study of shared T cell receptors in the human thymus. Only in-frame clones appear in the TCRdb table, and some are missing; sequencing was by immunoSEQ multiplex PCR. This table has hundreds of thousands of clones, about 89% appearing once. The sample was also reused in another study, on human thymus T cells.

The sequencing input was thymocytes. These receptors all stem from a boy younger than two with a congenital heart defect.

As for this clone: Distinct nucleotide sequences in the sample also encode this CDR3. The chain joins TRBV30 to TRBJ2-1; 9 bases align to TRBD2. Unmatched junction bases numbered 6, after V lost 2 bases and J lost 4 bases. The germline gives CDR1 GTSNPN, CDR2 SVGIG (reference sequence). This CDR3 spans 15 amino acids. The CDR3 nucleotides are TGTGCCTGGAGTAAGACTAGCGGAGCTTACAATGAGCAGTTCTTC. Translating it yields CAWSKTSGAYNEQFF.

The CDR3 nucleotides are TGTGCCAGCAGCTTAGAACCGACTAGCGGGGGGTACGAGCAGTACTTC. Encoded protein: CASSLEPTSGGYEQYF. The chain couples TRBV7-2 to TRBJ2-7, with TRBD2 identical over 13 bases. Trimming at V came to 1 base and at J to 4 bases, leaving 4 bases not matched to a gene. This CDR3 is 16 amino acids long. The germline CDR1 and CDR2 sequences are SGHTA and FQGNSA.

V and J are TRBV7-6 and TRBJ2-1; TRBD1 aligns across 10 bases. J was trimmed by 7 bases and V by 3 bases; bases with no gene match: 12. Germline V lookup: CDR1 SGHVS, CDR2 FNYEAQ. The CDR3 totals 17 residues. Written as DNA, the CDR3 is TGTGCCAGCAGCTTTCCCGGGACAGGGGACCCTACTAATGAGCAGTTCTTC. Amino acids: CASSFPGTGDPTNEQFF.

J is TRBJ2-5 and V is TRBV27; 7 bases align to TRBD2. Germline V CDR1 and CDR2: MNHEY, SMNVEV (reference sequence). Germline trimming cut 8 bases from V and 1 base from J; bases unmatched to any gene: 16. The CDR3 covers 17 residues. This CDR3 reads CASAPGTTIKLQETQYF. The CDR3 bases are TGTGCCAGCGCGCCCGGGACTACTATAAAGCTCCAAGAGACCCAGTACTTC.

The J gene is TRBJ1-6, the V gene TRBV14; no clear D gene. V was pared by 2 bases and J by 7 bases, with 12 bases between. Germline CDR1 is SGHDN and CDR2 is FVKESK. The CDR3 sequence is 15 residues long. The CDR3 sequence: CASSQPRVPNSPLHF. The CDR3 nucleotides are TGTGCCAGCAGCCAACCCCGGGTCCCAAATTCACCCCTCCACTTT.

This clone appeared a few times. This chain uses TRBV6-5 with TRBJ1-1; a possible D gene is TRBD1 (5 bases). The V end was cut by 0 bases, the J end by 4 bases, with 12 bases between. Germline assignment: CDR1 MNHEY and CDR2 SVGAGI. The CDR3 runs to 15 residues. CDR3 region: CASSYSGQGVTEAFF. The CDR3 DNA sequence: TGTGCCAGCAGTTACTCGGGGCAGGGTGTCACTGAAGCTTTCTTT.

The chain couples TRBV28 to TRBJ1-3; TRBD1 matches 11 bases. The CDR3 has 17 residues. The ends lost 6 bases at V and 0 bases at J; junction bases unmatched: 7. Germline values: CDR1 MDHEN, CDR2 SYDVKM. The CDR3 DNA reads TGTGCCAGCAGCCCAGGACAGGGGGCCTTCTCTGGAAACACCATATATTTT. This encodes CASSPGQGAFSGNTIYF. The full variable domain, with the rest looked up from reference TRBV28 and TRBJ1-3, is DVKVTQSSRYLVKRTGEKVFLECVQDMDHENMFWYRQDPGLGLRLIYFSYDVKMKEKGDIPEGYSVSREKKERFSLILESASTNQTSMYLCASSPGQGAFSGNTIYFGEGSWLTVV.

This chain connects TRBV14 to TRBJ1-3; D gene ambiguous. The CDR3 consists of 17 residues. V lost 0 bases and J 1 base, leaving 13 bases between the germline ends. Germline V gives CDR1 SGHDN, CDR2 FVKESK. The DNA of the CDR3 is TGTGCCAGCAGCCAAGATGAGGGAAGACCGTCTGGAAACACCATATATTTT. Translated, it gives CASSQDEGRPSGNTIYF.

This clone was recorded once. The chain uses TRBV4-3 and TRBJ2-7; tentatively, D is TRBD1 (6 bases). CDR1 and CDR2 from the germline V gene are LGHNA and YSLEER. Trimming cost V 1 base and J 3 bases, with 13 bases left between them. The CDR3 length is 15 residues. The CDR3 DNA follows: TGCGCCAGCAGCCAAGGAGCAACAGGGCGCTACGAGCAGTACTTC. Translating gives CASSQGATGRYEQYF.

This chain uses TRBV2 with TRBJ1-5; the match to TRBD1 covers 10 bases. The trim removed 6 bases at V and 2 bases at J, leaving 10 bases unmatched. The CDR3 loop spans 17 amino acids. The germline CDR1 and CDR2 sequences are SNHLY and FYNNEI. CDR3 residues: CASRGTGVIWGNQPQHF. The CDR3 nucleotides are TGTGCCAGCAGGGGGACAGGGGTAATTTGGGGCAATCAGCCCCAGCATTTT.